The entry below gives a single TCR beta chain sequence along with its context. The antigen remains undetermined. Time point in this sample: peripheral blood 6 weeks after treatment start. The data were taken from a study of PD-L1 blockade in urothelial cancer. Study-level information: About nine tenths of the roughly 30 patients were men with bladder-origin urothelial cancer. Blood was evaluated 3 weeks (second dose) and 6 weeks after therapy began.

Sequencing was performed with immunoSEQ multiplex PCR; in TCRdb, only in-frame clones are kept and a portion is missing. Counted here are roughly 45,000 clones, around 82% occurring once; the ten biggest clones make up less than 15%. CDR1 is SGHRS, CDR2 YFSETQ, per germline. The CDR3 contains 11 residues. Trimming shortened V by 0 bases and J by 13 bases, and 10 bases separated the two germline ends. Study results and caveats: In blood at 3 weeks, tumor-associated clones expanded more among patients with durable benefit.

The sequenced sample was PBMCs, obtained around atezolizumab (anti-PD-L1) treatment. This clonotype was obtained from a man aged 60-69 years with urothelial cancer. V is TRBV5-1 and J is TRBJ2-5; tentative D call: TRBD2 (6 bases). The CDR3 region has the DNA TGCGCCAGCAGCTTGGGGACTACCACGTACTTC. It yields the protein CASSLGTTTYF.